The present T cell receptor (beta chain) was sequenced within a study of regulatory T cells in long-lasting Graves disease. Study-wide points: Sample size was small, which may have lowered accuracy. Preferential use of TRBV28, TRBJ1-2 and TRBJ2-5 was seen in persistent disease. The TCR repertoire of persistent Graves' patients was less diverse than that of newly diagnosed ones.

The CDR3 consists of 13 residues. V was shortened by 7 bases and J by 9 bases, with 13 bases between the two germline ends. The germline V gene has CDR1 SGHTA and CDR2 FQGNSA. Ten or more counts support this clonotype. Its matching antigen is unknown. iRepertoire HTBI primers and Arm-PCR of CDR3 regions built TCR beta libraries. TCRdb re-called the multiplex PCR reads through MiXCR, storing one row per CDR3 protein. The repertoire holds 300,000 to 400,000 distinct CDR3 sequences, with about 14% as singletons. As for time point: newly diagnosed GD, antithyroid drugs for less than 3 months. The TCR library was made from RNA extracted from PBMCs. The source of the patients was an endocrinology department in Xi'an, China.

Material: peripheral blood mononuclear cells (PBMCs), obtained at new diagnosis, from a patient treated with antithyroid drugs. The receptor was derived from a female donor with Graves disease. The chain has TRBV7-2 and TRBJ1-6; weak D call: TRBD1 (5 bases). CDR3 in amino acids: CASTDGTASPLHF. CDR3 in DNA: TGTGCCAGCACCGACGGGACCGCTTCACCCCTCCACTTT.